This T cell receptor beta chain is from a study of CD8 T cells in Susac syndrome. RNA totalling about 0.45 to 1 ug underwent reverse transcription with random hexamers. The authors amplified TCR beta CDR3 across 54 Vbeta and 13 Jbeta using immunoSEQ multiplex PCR. Each CDR3 protein gets one entry after TCRdb re-called the immunoSEQ multiplex PCR reads with MiXCR. Of approximately 180,000 distinct CDR3 sequences in the sample, almost 96% are singletons; the top ten hold 0.093%. As concerns this clonotype: The antigen is undetermined.

CDR1 MGHDK and CDR2 SYGVNS come from the germline V gene. This CDR3 comprises 14 residues. V lost 8 bases, J lost 2 bases, and 13 bases lay in between. Study observations and caveats: The study's TCR sequencing and HLA analysis covered a relatively small number of individuals, and the study acknowledged this.

TCR beta from blood CD8+ and CD4+ T cells was sequenced. In contrast to the negatively isolated CD8+ and CD4+ T cells, TEMRA cells were FACS-enriched. The TCR sequence derives from a human donor with multiple sclerosis. Specimen: CD4+ T cells from PBMCs. The chain couples TRBV25-1 to TRBJ1-5; D is unclear. DNA of the CDR3: TGTGCCAGCCCCGTCGGATTGCGCAATCAGCCCCAGCATTTT. Protein sequence: CASPVGLRNQPQHF.